This TCR beta chain was identified during a study of yellow fever vaccine responses in identical twins (dated by TCRdb to between 2017 and 2018). For the study in its entirety: Focusing on identical twins, the study followed the T cell clones that responded to the vaccine, and did so with precision. Here is what the overall study found, with its caveats: The T cell response to vaccination in identical twins was reported by the authors to appear partly convergent and partly personalized.

Notes on this clonotype: Its antigen target is currently unknown. The record has no base qualities; no much larger clone is one base away.

The CDR3 contains 12 residues, cysteine and phenylalanine counted. Kept here is only the CDR3 DNA, which spans 36 bases and is read in frame from base 1. The germline V gene provides CDR1 ENHRY and CDR2 SYGVKD. V loses 6 bases of germline sequence and J loses 0 bases, and the interval between the two ends is 6 bases. Library preparation employed RT-PCR. Sequencing was performed on an Illumina HiSeq 2500. TCRdb handled the public reads itself, with Q25 trimming in fastp and clone calling in MiXCR, and kept productive beta chains. Rows with a matching CDR3 protein are joined into one entry that keeps the most common DNA and genes. The sample data list some 16,000 distinct CDR3 sequences, and about four fifths of these were observed just once. Of the sample, about 1.8% is held by the ten largest clones.

In this chain, TRBV10-3 is recombined with TRBJ2-7; the D gene cannot be named for sure. The origin of this receptor is a woman aged 18 to 35 who received the yellow fever vaccine. Donor details come from another sample of the same person, matched by shared clones. The sample in question was T cells from blood (PBMCs), unsorted or a sorted subset (not recorded which), obtained before or after yellow fever vaccination (not recorded which). Here is the DNA: TGTGCCATCAGACAGAACTCCTACGAGCAGTACTTC. The encoded protein is CAIRQNSYEQYF.